Below, one T cell receptor beta chain is given with its context. Its matching antigen is unknown. The source of the sample is a study of T-cell memory formation after mild COVID-19. Points from the study as a whole: Some responding clones appeared in pre-infection memory, suggesting cross-reactive memory joined. Clones shrinking from day 15 to 85 showed even CD4/CD8 mixes; later expanders tilted CD4+.

In TCRdb, the 5' RACE reads were re-called with MiXCR into one record per CDR3 protein. The data hold roughly 450,000 distinct CDR3 sequences, with roughly 18% observed a single time. Source material: PBMCs or a T cell subset sorted from them (not recorded which). The origin of this receptor is a man between 18 and 35 years old who had mild COVID-19 (a few samples of this study predate the infection). Cell type and time point are not known.

The CDR3 spells CASSMPRGAFETQYF. The CDR3 DNA sequence: TGTGCCAGTAGTATGCCCCGGGGGGCCTTTGAGACCCAGTACTTC. The chain recombines TRBV19 with TRBJ2-5, with a weak D call TRBD2 (7 bases). The CDR3 is 15 amino acids. V was trimmed by 3 bases and J by 5 bases, leaving 16 bases between them. Germline V CDR1 and CDR2: LNHDA, SQIVND (reference sequence). The whole variable domain, filled in from reference TRBV19 and TRBJ2-5, reads DGGITQSPKYLFRKEGQNVTLSCEQNLNHDAMYWYRQDPGQGLRLIYYSQIVNDFQKGDIAEGYSVSREKKESFPLTVTSAQKNPTAFYLCASSMPRGAFETQYFGPGTRLLVL.